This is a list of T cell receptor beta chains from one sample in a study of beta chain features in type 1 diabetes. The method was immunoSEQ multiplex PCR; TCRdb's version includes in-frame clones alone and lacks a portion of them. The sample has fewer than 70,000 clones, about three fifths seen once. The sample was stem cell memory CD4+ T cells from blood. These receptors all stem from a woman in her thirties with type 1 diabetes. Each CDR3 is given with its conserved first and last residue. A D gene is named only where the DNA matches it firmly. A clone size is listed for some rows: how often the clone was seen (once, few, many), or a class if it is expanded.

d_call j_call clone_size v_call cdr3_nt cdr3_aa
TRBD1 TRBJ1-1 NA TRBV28 TGTGCCAGCAGTTTGCCCGGGACAGGGCTGATCTTT CASSLPGTGLIF
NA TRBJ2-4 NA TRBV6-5 TGTGCCAGCAGTTACTCGAAGCGAGTAGCCAAAAACATTCAGTACTTC CASSYSKRVAKNIQYF
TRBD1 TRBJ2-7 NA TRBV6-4 TGTGCCAGCAGCCACAGGGGGCCCAAACAGAACTCCTACGAGCAGTACTTC CASSHRGPKQNSYEQYF
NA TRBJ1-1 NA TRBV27 TGTGCCAGCAGCCCCTTGACAGTCGTAGGGACTGAAGCTTTCTTT CASSPLTVVGTEAFF
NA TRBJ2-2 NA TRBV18 TGTGCCAGCTCACCACCCCGGGCAGGGGATATCGGGGAGCTGTTTTTT CASSPPRAGDIGELFF
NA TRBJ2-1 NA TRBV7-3 TGTGCCAGCAGCGCCCCCGGGGGGCCGGACAATGAGCAGTTCTTC CASSAPGGPDNEQFF
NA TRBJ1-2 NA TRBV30 TGTGCCTGGAGTACTACCGGGGGGGGCAACTATGGCTACACCTTC CAWSTTGGGNYGYTF
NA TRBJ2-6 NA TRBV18 TGTGCCAGCTCAGCAGGGGTTGCTGGGGCCAACGTCCTGACTTTC CASSAGVAGANVLTF
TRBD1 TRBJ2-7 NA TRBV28 TGTGCCAGCACAACGTCCGGGACAGAATCCTACGAGCAGTACTTC CASTTSGTESYEQYF
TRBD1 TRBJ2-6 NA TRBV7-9 TGTGCCAGCAGCCCGCCGGGACAGGGAAGGCCTGGGGCCAACGTCCTGACTTTC CASSPPGQGRPGANVLTF
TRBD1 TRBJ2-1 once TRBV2 TGTGCCAGCAGAGCGACAGGGCTCCCCTACAATGAGCAGTTCTTC CASRATGLPYNEQFF
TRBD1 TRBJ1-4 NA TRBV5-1 TGCGCCAGCAGCTCAGGACAGGGACTCGCTAATGAAAAACTGTTTTTT CASSSGQGLANEKLFF
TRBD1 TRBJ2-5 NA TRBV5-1 TGCGCCAGCAGGGTGGGGACAGCAGAGACCCAGTACTTC CASRVGTAETQYF
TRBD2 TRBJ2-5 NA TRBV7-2 TGTGCCAGCAGCGCCCAGACTAGCGGGAGAGAGACCCAGTACTTC CASSAQTSGRETQYF
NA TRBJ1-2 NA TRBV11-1 TGTGCCAGCAGCTTAGATGGAGGGCGGGACTATGGCTACACCTTC CASSLDGGRDYGYTF
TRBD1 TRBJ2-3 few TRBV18 TGTGCCAGCTCGGGACAGGTCCTCAACACAGATACGCAGTATTTT CASSGQVLNTDTQYF
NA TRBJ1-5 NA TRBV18 TGTGCCAGCTCAAGTGGCCAGGGCTATCAGCCCCAGCATTTT CASSSGQGYQPQHF